Below are 9 T cell receptor beta chains sequenced from a single sample in a study of blood T cell dynamics during melanoma immunotherapy. Produced via immunoSEQ multiplex PCR; TCRdb's table is partial and in-frame only. The profile covers about 6,900 clones, with over 70% appearing a single time and under 30% taken by the ten largest. As to time point: pre-treatment baseline. The sample in question was blood, obtained from a patient treated with checkpoint blockade. Every receptor here comes from a human donor with melanoma.

This clone was counted once. This chain links TRBV10-3 with TRBJ2-5; D might be TRBD2 (5 bases). The J call could be wrong; TRBJ2-7 is a better fit for the DNA end. The CDR3 consists of 12 residues. The germline V gene has CDR1 ENHRY and CDR2 SYGVKD. CDR3 nucleotides: TGTGCCATCCGCCGGGCGGGCTACGAGCAGTACTTC. Its translation: CAIRRAGYEQYF.

The V call is TRBV11-2, the J call TRBJ1-5; D is possibly TRBD1 (6 bases). CDR3 length: 13 amino acids. Germline V gene sequence: CDR1 SGHAT, CDR2 FQNNGV. With 8 bases removed from V and 2 bases from J, the gap between germline ends came to 10 bases. The DNA of the CDR3 is TGTGCCAGCCAAGGGGGGGGCAATCAGCCCCAGCATTTT. Translating gives CASQGGGNQPQHF.

This chain joins TRBV6-5 and TRBJ2-7; 7 nucleotides match TRBD2. Germline CDR1 and CDR2: MNHEY and SVGAGI. Germline trimming cut 6 bases from V and 0 bases from J; bases unmatched to any gene: 8. The CDR3 is made up of 15 amino acids. The CDR3 region has the DNA TGTGCCAGCAGCACCGGCCTAGCGGACTCCTACGAGCAGTACTTC. Its protein is CASSTGLADSYEQYF.

V gene TRBV5-1 combines with J gene TRBJ2-1; unclear D gene. The CDR3 runs 14 residues. With 0 bases removed from V and 5 bases from J, the gap between germline ends came to 9 bases. The V gene's germline CDR1 is SGHRS and CDR2 YFSETQ. Written as DNA, the CDR3 is TGCGCCAGCAGCTTGGGGGTTGGAAACAATGAGCAGTTCTTC. This codes for CASSLGVGNNEQFF.

The rearrangement joins TRBV5-1 to TRBJ1-1; 12 bases align to TRBD1. The V segment lost 4 bases and the J segment 0 bases; nucleotides outside the gene matches: 4. Germline V lookup: CDR1 SGHRS, CDR2 YFSETQ. The CDR3 sequence is 16 residues long. The CDR3 DNA follows: TGCGCCAGCAGCACTGGGACAGGGGGCGTGAACACTGAAGCTTTCTTT. Translating it yields CASSTGTGGVNTEAFF.

This clone was recorded a few times. V usage is TRBV4-1 and J usage is TRBJ2-1, with 10 bases aligning to TRBD1. The CDR3 has 16 amino acids. V was pared by 1 base and J by 8 bases, with 8 bases of the junction left unmatched. Germline CDR1 and CDR2: MGHRA and YSYEKL. The CDR3 sequence: CASSQVPGQGRDEQFF. CDR3 bases: TGCGCCAGCAGCCAAGTGCCGGGACAGGGGCGGGATGAGCAGTTCTTC.

The rearrangement uses TRBV19 and TRBJ2-5, with D maybe TRBD2 (5 bases). The V and J ends lost 4 bases and 1 base respectively, with 19 bases between them. This CDR3 comprises 17 residues. Per germline, CDR1 LNHDA and CDR2 SQIVND (reference sequence). CDR3 amino acids: CASSSRKAGIPQETQYF. CDR3 coding DNA: TGTGCCAGTAGTAGCAGGAAGGCGGGCATACCCCAAGAGACCCAGTACTTC.

V gene TRBV28 combines with J gene TRBJ1-1; unclear D gene. Trimming pared 7 bases from V and 1 base from J, leaving 4 bases between. In germline, CDR1 is MDHEN, CDR2 SYDVKM. The CDR3 is 11 residues long. The CDR3 here is CASNANTEAFF. The CDR3 DNA reads TGTGCCAGCAACGCGAACACTGAAGCTTTCTTT.

V gene TRBV5-6 combines with J gene TRBJ2-2, with 7 bases matching TRBD1. The CDR3 has 13 amino acids. J was trimmed by 4 bases and V by 4 bases; bases with no gene match: 1. From germline, CDR1 is SGHDT and CDR2 YYEEEE. The CDR3 loop is CASSPGGTGELFF. The CDR3 nucleotides read TGTGCCAGCAGCCCAGGGGGCACCGGGGAGCTGTTTTTT.